The present T cell receptor beta chain was sequenced within a study of shared clonotypes between healthy human individuals (dated by TCRdb to the early 2020s). Notes on the research overall: A few men and two women, aged 18 to 49 years, made up the cohort. For each donor, CD4 naive and CD4 memory were each given three plates, CD8 naive was given two plates, and CD8 memory was given one plate. To estimate repertoire size and how much clonotype sharing occurs between individuals, the study deeply sequenced the blood TCR repertoires of several healthy adults. Different laboratories and diverse techniques were used to prepare libraries and sequence TCR repertoires, to increase sequencing depth and limit assay-specific biases. Each donor's leukapheresis produced roughly between roughly 0.85 and 10 billion PBMCs. Overall study results and their limits: Estimated clonotype richness was generally larger for naive than for memory subsets. Even with the large sequencing depth, rarefaction of the sorted-subset datasets indicated that sequencing was incomplete. Pairwise subsampling indicated that sequencing depth was expected to affect the degree of clonotype sharing among donors. When several donors were compared, the shared fraction of clonotypes was around 5% for naive CD4, more than 3% for naive CD8, 2% to 2.5% for memory CD4, and less than 0.5% for memory CD8. Compared with non-shared clonotypes, clonotypes shared by all four sorted-subset donors had higher generation probabilities. Sampling was restricted to blood, and TCR repertoires in tissue are likely to differ from TCR repertoires in blood. The small number of donors limited the genetic and exposure-history diversity represented.

From a lookup of the germline V gene (reference sequence), CDR1 and CDR2 are SEHNR and FQNEAQ. V is cut back by 5 bases and J by 3 bases, with 2 bases in the junction unmatched. The CDR3, from cysteine to phenylalanine, totals 13 residues. The read is trimmed to its CDR3 DNA, 39 bases read in frame from base 1. TCR CDR3 regions were amplified from genomic DNA by multiplex PCR using the deep immunoSEQ assay. For each cell subset, the extracted genomic DNA was distributed evenly across all wells of several immunoSEQ 96-well plates, and each plate served as one replicate. For sorted subsets, around 0.2 ug genomic DNA, equal to 30,000 to 35,000 T cell genomes, was loaded into each replicate PCR. The purified libraries were quantified using a Qubit 3.0 fluorometer, sized with a Bioanalyzer 2100, and then quantified again using the KAPA Library Quantification kit. Every immunoSEQ 96-well plate was sequenced on a dedicated single-read 150-cycle Illumina NextSeq 550 flow cell. Processing in the source paper ran as follows. The immunoSEQ output contained only junctional sequences without quality scores, so filtering could not match that applied to full-length reads. Sequences were annotated with PyIR, a Python wrapper for IgBLAST v1.9, and V/J genes and CDR3 were assigned using IMGT germline references. Reads with weak V/J assignments (E-value above 1e-6), missing CDR3, stop codons, out-of-frame junctions, or ambiguous translated residues were removed. V3J clonotypes were defined as sequences sharing the same inferred V gene, J gene, and CDR3 amino acid sequence. The percentage overlap between two repertoires was calculated by dividing the number of shared unique clonotypes by the size of the smaller repertoire. Richness of each repertoire was evaluated using RTK rarefaction, the Chao1 estimator, and Recon v2.1 estimates of unobserved clonotypes. Generation probabilities were computed with OLGA for all TCRbeta clonotypes obtained by the gDNA method from several donors. Here the immuneACCESS table is served through TCRdb, limited to in-frame sequences with V and J called. Missing clones are a known gap in these copies; in checked studies unresolved V genes cover under half, and the rest lacks a known reason. V and J calls and clone size are given by that table; D and trimming were obtained from the DNA. For this sample the table gives about 980,000 clones, of which 70% to 85% were detected only once. The ten largest make up roughly 1.5% of the sample.

The donors were healthy, HIV-negative adults who had no recently reported acute infections or vaccinations. Every donor was a Caucasian adult residing in Nashville, Tennessee, USA. CD4+ T cells were enriched by magnetic negative selection; naive cells were then positively selected on CD45RA, and the negative fraction formed the memory subset. Blood was obtained by leukapheresis, after which PBMCs were separated by Ficoll-Histopaque density gradient centrifugation and cryopreserved in liquid nitrogen vapor phase. Analytical flow cytometry was used to check the purity and quantity of each magnetically sorted T cell population. Each sorted fraction had its genomic DNA isolated and then quantified by UV absorbance on a Nanodrop 2000c. Turning to this clone: Its antigen is currently not known. No quality values exist for individual bases; no much larger clone is one base distant.

In this chain, TRBV7-9 is recombined with TRBJ2-7; the junction holds 9 bases that match TRBD2. The sequencing input was memory CD4+ T cells sorted from blood. What this sample's cell subset or site label stands for: CD45RA-negative fraction. This receptor was taken from a young man in good health. In nucleotide form, the sequence is TGTGCCAGCAGCAGACTAGCGGTCTACGAGCAGTACTTC. This yields the protein CASSRLAVYEQYF.